This record covers a single TCR beta chain. This clonotype was seen at least ten times. It has no known antigen specificity. No base-level quality is on record; no much larger clone is a single base apart. The sample comes from a study of neurological immune-mediated disorders (dated by TCRdb to between 2018 and 2021). With respect to the entire study: Using UMI-based sequencing, the study compared peripheral blood TCR-beta repertoires from patients with HTLV-I-associated myelopathy (HAM/TSP), patients with multiple sclerosis, and healthy controls. Alongside PBMC samples, the set of fewer than 110 TCR-beta libraries contained longitudinal samples, technical triplicates, and paired CD4+ and CD8+ T-cell subsets that had been sorted. The cohort comprised about 71 subjects: 14 HAM/TSP patients, 35 or so multiple sclerosis patients and 20 or so healthy controls. Summary of the overall study and its limitations: No identical CDR3 amino acid sequences were found to be shared among expanded clones across subjects, suggesting that TCR-beta repertoires were private in all groups. TCR clonal expansion was highest in HAM/TSP patients and lowest in MS patients, with MS patients falling below even healthy controls.

The healthy controls were volunteers from a blood bank in Maryland, USA. Unsorted PBMC libraries were generated from 2 million PBMCs stored in RNAlater at -80 °C until RNA extraction. PBMCs were separated from peripheral blood using Ficoll-Hypaque density gradient centrifugation and then cryopreserved in liquid nitrogen. CDR1 SNHLY and CDR2 FYNNEI were looked up in the germline V gene. The CDR3 contains 14 residues, cysteine and phenylalanine counted. Only the CDR3 region is kept as DNA, spanning 42 bases read in frame from base 1. V sheds 7 bases and J sheds 6 bases, leaving 16 bases between their ends. cDNA was synthesized by template-switch 5'RACE using a primer carrying a 10-nucleotide random unique molecular identifier by which each TCR transcript was tagged. Over 170 million TCR-beta sequences, covering 15-18 subjects, were produced in each sequencing run. Total RNA was extracted with the RNeasy kit. TCR-beta VDJ regions were amplified with primers for the TCR constant region and the 5'RACE anchor, using the KAPA Real-time Library Amplification kit. A first PCR added sample indexes and Illumina adaptors, after which a second PCR increased the library yield. After Ampure bead purification, the roughly 650 bp TCR product was size-selected on a 2% E-gel SizeSelection system. Before pooling, libraries had their quality checked on a Bioanalyzer, their concentration measured with Qubit, and their quantity determined with the Kapa Library Quantification kit. An Illumina HiSeq 2500 sequenced the libraries paired-end 2 x 150 bp. To increase sequence diversity, roughly 24-31% phiX was spiked into each library pool. Turning to the authors' computational methods: Quality-filtered reads were processed with the UMI-based MiGEC pipeline, which removed over 75% of raw TCR sequences during error correction. VDJ genes were aligned to IMGT germline references, and each clonotype was defined by a unique CDR3 amino acid sequence together with V-J genes. Clonal expansion, Shannon diversity, and CDR3 relatedness (CalcPairwiseDistances, ClusterSamples) were evaluated with VDJtools, and phylogenetic trees were built with CLCbio workbench. Expanded clones were defined as having at least 8 unique UMIs, based on coefficient-of-variation modelling across technical triplicates. The raw public reads went through TCRdb reprocessing: fastp at Q25, MiXCR clone calling, in-frame beta chains kept. Rows are unified per CDR3 protein, each entry keeping the most common DNA and genes. The V and J calls were determined by TCRdb, not by the authors. The sample includes almost 30,000 distinct CDR3 sequences, with about 12% observed a single time. 5.8% of the sample is in the top ten clones.

The sequence links TRBV2 to TRBJ2-1; TRBD2 could be the D gene, as 7 bases match. The clonotype was recovered from a woman aged 55-70 years in good health. The sequencing sample was made of PBMCs. The encoded CDR3 is CASKRGGVGNEQFF. At the DNA level, the sequence is TGTGCCAGCAAGAGGGGGGGGGTTGGCAATGAGCAGTTCTTC.